The 14 T cell receptor beta chains below come from one sample, sequenced in a study of response to subunit inactivated influenza vaccine. TCRdb re-analysed the RT-PCR reads in MiXCR, keeping a single row per CDR3 protein. This sample has approximately 310,000 distinct CDR3 sequences, with just over 20% found just once. Sequenced here: PBMCs from blood, sampled 21 months after vaccination. These receptors came from a man aged 50 to 69 who received an inactivated influenza vaccine.

A few counts support this clonotype. This chain connects TRBV20-1 to TRBJ2-1; TRBD2 matches 10 bases. CDR1 and CDR2 from the germline V gene are DFQATT and SNEGSKA (reference sequence). There are 15 residues in the CDR3. With 0 bases clipped from V and 6 bases from J, the junction kept 5 bases outside the gene matches. The DNA of the CDR3 is TGCAGTGCTAGAGACTGGACTAGCGGACGCAATGAGCAGTTCTTC. Translated, it gives CSARDWTSGRNEQFF.

The sample holds a few counts of this clonotype. V and J are TRBV27 and TRBJ1-6; D ambiguous. The CDR3 contains 16 residues. Germline CDR1 is MNHEY and CDR2 is SMNVEV (reference sequence). The V end was cut by 2 bases, the J end by 6 bases, with 14 bases between. CDR3 sequence reads: CASSLSPAGINSPLHF. In DNA form, the CDR3 reads TGTGCCAGCAGTTTAAGTCCTGCGGGGATTAATTCACCCCTCCACTTT.

This sequence joins TRBV5-1 and TRBJ2-1; D is possibly TRBD1 (5 bases). The CDR3 covers 15 residues. The germline CDR1 and CDR2 sequences are SGHRS and YFSETQ. The germline V and J ends were trimmed by 2 bases and 0 bases, with 9 bases remaining between them. The CDR3 DNA is TGCGCCAGCAGCTTTCAGGGTGCCTCCTACAATGAGCAGTTCTTC. It specifies CASSFQGASYNEQFF.

This clonotype was seen ten or more times. This chain joins TRBV4-3 and TRBJ2-1; D gene uncertain. Trimming stripped 2 bases from V and 0 bases from J, with 11 bases between. Per germline, CDR1 LGHNA and CDR2 YSLEER. This CDR3 is built from 16 residues. The CDR3 DNA is TGCGCCAGCAGCCAACATTTGACGAGCTCCTACAATGAGCAGTTCTTC. Amino acids: CASSQHLTSSYNEQFF.

This clonotype has more than one count but fewer than ten. V usage is TRBV4-1 and J usage is TRBJ1-1; D not resolved. Germline V CDR1 and CDR2: MGHRA, YSYEKL. V was clipped by 1 base and J by 3 bases, with 18 bases between them. The CDR3 covers 17 residues. CDR3 bases: TGCGCCAGCAGCCAAGGTTCATGGCTAAGGGATCACACTGAAGCTTTCTTT. Translated: CASSQGSWLRDHTEAFF.

The chain is built from TRBV12-3 or TRBV12-4 and TRBJ1-3; TRBD1 might be the D (5 bases). The ends were cut back, 10 bases at V and 0 bases at J, with 13 bases in the middle. The CDR3 covers 14 residues. The CDR3 DNA is TGTGCCACCAGGGACGGGAGCTCTGGAAACACCATATATTTT. As protein: CATRDGSSGNTIYF.

This rearrangement joins TRBV19 to TRBJ2-7; 8 bases agree with TRBD1. With 3 bases clipped from V and 2 bases from J, the junction kept 6 bases outside the gene matches. Looked up from germline, CDR1 is LNHDA and CDR2 is SQIVND (reference sequence). The CDR3 spans 15 residues. CDR3 region: CASSIGGTGTYEQYF. Here the CDR3 DNA reads TGTGCCAGTAGTATCGGAGGGACAGGAACCTACGAGCAGTACTTC. The full variable domain, with the rest looked up from reference TRBV19 and TRBJ2-7, is DGGITQSPKYLFRKEGQNVTLSCEQNLNHDAMYWYRQDPGQGLRLIYYSQIVNDFQKGDIAEGYSVSREKKESFPLTVTSAQKNPTAFYLCASSIGGTGTYEQYFGPGTRLTVT.

This clonotype has only a few counts. The chain links TRBV6-2 or TRBV6-3 to TRBJ2-5, with D tentatively TRBD1 or TRBD2 (5 bases each). The CDR3 loop spans 12 amino acids. V was shortened by 11 bases and J by 0 bases, with 10 bases between the two germline ends. CDR1 MNHEY and CDR2 SVGEGT come from the germline V gene. The CDR3 sequence: CAGSGHQETQYF. CDR3 DNA sequence: TGTGCCGGTTCGGGACACCAAGAGACCCAGTACTTC.

The sample holds a few counts of this clonotype. This chain links TRBV3-1 with TRBJ2-3; D not certain. CDR1 and CDR2 (germline): LGHDT, YNNKEL (reference sequence). Trimming shortened V by 4 bases and J by 1 base, and 6 bases separated the two germline ends. The CDR3 runs 13 residues. In DNA form, the CDR3 reads TGTGCCAGCAGCCCGACGCGCACAGATACGCAGTATTTT. This encodes CASSPTRTDTQYF.

The chain has TRBV6-5 and TRBJ2-1; 7 positions match TRBD1. The CDR3 totals 17 residues. The V and J ends lost 0 bases and 1 base, in that order; junction bases with no gene match: 6. CDR1 is MNHEY, CDR2 SVGAGI, per germline. Here the CDR3 reads CASSYSHPGGSYNEQFF. CDR3 in DNA: TGTGCCAGCAGTTACTCCCATCCAGGGGGTTCCTACAATGAGCAGTTCTTC.

This clonotype was recorded many times. The J gene is TRBJ1-5, the V gene TRBV5-1; TRBD1 matches at 8 bases. The length of the CDR3 is 16 residues. J gave up 8 bases and V 0 bases, and 10 bases lay outside the gene matches. CDR1 and CDR2 from the germline V gene are SGHRS and YFSETQ. CDR3 protein: CASSLGLGRGLEPQHF. CDR3 bases: TGCGCCAGCAGCTTGGGACTGGGCAGGGGGCTTGAGCCCCAGCATTTT.

This chain joins TRBV19 and TRBJ2-3, with 7 bases identical to TRBD1. The CDR3 covers 15 residues. The V gene's germline CDR1 is LNHDA and CDR2 SQIVND (reference sequence). The trim removed 7 bases at V and 2 bases at J, leaving 9 bases unmatched. The CDR3 bases are TGTGCCAGTAAGGTGAGGGGACAGAACACAGATACGCAGTATTTT. Translation gives CASKVRGQNTDTQYF. Together with reference TRBV19 and TRBJ2-3, the CDR3 gives the full variable domain: DGGITQSPKYLFRKEGQNVTLSCEQNLNHDAMYWYRQDPGQGLRLIYYSQIVNDFQKGDIAEGYSVSREKKESFPLTVTSAQKNPTAFYLCASKVRGQNTDTQYFGPGTRLTVL.

This clonotype appeared many times. The V call is TRBV12-3 or TRBV12-4, the J call TRBJ2-7; TRBD2 might be the D (6 bases). V lost 4 bases and J 0 bases, leaving 7 bases between the germline ends. This CDR3 contains 13 residues. The DNA for the CDR3 is TGTGCCAGCAGTTATAGCGGCTCCTACGAGCAGTACTTC. It translates to CASSYSGSYEQYF.

In this sample, this clonotype turned up many times. The V gene is TRBV15, the J gene TRBJ2-1; TRBD2 matches at 14 bases. Germline CDR1 is LNHNV and CDR2 is YYDKDF (reference sequence). V lost 6 bases to trimming and J lost 4 bases; unmatched junction nucleotides: 11. The CDR3 consists of 18 residues. CDR3 coding DNA: TGTGCCACCAGTCCTACTCGACTAGCGGGAGGGCCGTACAATGAGCAGTTCTTC. Translating gives CATSPTRLAGGPYNEQFF.